Below are 9 T cell receptor beta chains sequenced from a single sample in a study of PD-1 blockade in mismatch repair-deficient tumors. TCRdb's copy holds only in-frame clones and misses some; the assay was immunoSEQ multiplex PCR. The data hold approximately 51,000 clones, with around 85% observed a single time. Sequenced material: peripheral blood, taken less than 21 weeks after starting pembrolizumab. These receptors came from an adult with mismatch repair-deficient cancer.

V is TRBV20-1 and J is TRBJ2-7; 9 bases are a match to TRBD2. The CDR3 extends over 11 amino acids. The ends lost 5 bases at V and 6 bases at J; junction bases unmatched: 2. Germline assignment: CDR1 DFQATT and CDR2 SNEGSKA (reference sequence). CDR3: CSAGTSFEQYF. The DNA of the CDR3 is TGCAGTGCTGGGACTAGCTTCGAGCAGTACTTC.

V and J are TRBV27 and TRBJ2-7, with D possibly being TRBD1 or TRBD2 (5 bases each). The ends were cut back, 4 bases at V and 6 bases at J, with 13 bases in the middle. Germline V CDR1 and CDR2: MNHEY, SMNVEV (reference sequence). The CDR3 length is 13 residues. The CDR3 spells CASSSGPGLEQYF. The CDR3 bases are TGTGCCAGCAGTTCCGGGCCGGGGCTCGAGCAGTACTTC.

This chain joins TRBV29-1 and TRBJ1-1; 8 nucleotides match TRBD1. The germline CDR1 and CDR2 sequences are SQVTM and ANQGSEA. With 3 bases clipped from V and 0 bases from J, the junction kept 3 bases outside the gene matches. The CDR3 is 14 amino acids. CDR3 residues: CSVDLGQVNTEAFF. In DNA form, the CDR3 reads TGCAGCGTTGACTTGGGACAGGTGAACACTGAAGCTTTCTTT. The entire variable domain, with the rest obtained from reference TRBV29-1 and TRBJ1-1, is as follows: SAVISQKPSRDICQRGTSLTIQCQVDSQVTMMFWYRQQPGQSLTLIATANQGSEATYESGFVIDKFPISRPNLTFSTLTVSNMSPEDSSIYLCSVDLGQVNTEAFFGQGTRLTVV.

The chain is built from TRBV13 and TRBJ2-2; D gene ambiguous. The ends were cut back, 0 bases at V and 1 base at J, with 6 bases in the middle. This CDR3 comprises 15 residues. Germline CDR1 is PRHDT and CDR2 is FYEKMQ (reference sequence). The CDR3 DNA reads TGTGCCAGCAGCTTAGGACACAAGAACACCGGGGAGCTGTTTTTT. This translates into CASSLGHKNTGELFF.

The genes are TRBV4-2 and TRBJ2-3; no clear D. V gave up 4 bases and J gave up 0 bases, with 5 bases separating them. This CDR3 is 13 amino acids long. Germline assignment: CDR1 LGHNA and CDR2 YNFKEQ. CDR3 loop: CASSLFSTDTQYF. DNA of the CDR3: TGTGCCAGCAGCCTGTTCAGCACAGATACGCAGTATTTT.

This clone was seen only a few times. The gene calls are TRBV19 and TRBJ1-2, with D tentatively TRBD1 (6 bases). V lost 8 bases to trimming and J lost 2 bases, with 15 bases between them. The CDR3 consists of 14 residues. Per the germline V gene, CDR1 is LNHDA and CDR2 is SQIVND (reference sequence). In DNA form, the CDR3 reads TGTGCCAGTCACGCAGGGACATTGAACTATGGCTACACCTTC. Its protein is CASHAGTLNYGYTF.

In this sample, this clone turned up once. This chain connects TRBV11-1 to TRBJ2-1; the D is unclear. CDR1 is SGHAT, CDR2 FQDESV, per germline (reference sequence). The germline V and J ends were trimmed by 1 base and 5 bases, with 18 bases remaining between them. The CDR3 is 17 amino acids. The CDR3 bases are TGTGCCAGCAGCTTAGGGCGAAGTGGTGAATGGGACAATGAGCAGTTCTTC. Residues: CASSLGRSGEWDNEQFF.

The table lists this clone with a few counts. This chain joins TRBV27 and TRBJ1-5; no firm D call. Looked up from germline, CDR1 is MNHEY and CDR2 is SMNVEV (reference sequence). Trimming took off 4 bases at V and 4 bases at J, with 14 bases between the two ends. The CDR3 is 15 amino acids. The CDR3 protein is CASSSRFGSNQPQHF. In nucleotides, the CDR3 is TGTGCCAGCAGTTCACGGTTTGGGTCAAATCAGCCCCAGCATTTT.

This clone was observed once. V gene TRBV6-5 combines with J gene TRBJ1-2; no firm D call. The CDR3 consists of 11 residues. The germline CDR1 and CDR2 sequences are MNHEY and SVGAGI. V lost 2 bases and J 7 bases, leaving 5 bases between the germline ends. The CDR3 nucleotides read TGTGCCAGCAGTTACGAGGGTGGCTACACCTTC. Translating gives CASSYEGGYTF.